These 3 T cell receptor beta chains share one sample of origin, sequenced in a study of OX40 agonist ivuxolimab in advanced cancers. Assay used: immunoSEQ multiplex PCR; TCRdb lists only in-frame clones, some missing. The sample has more than 65,000 clones; roughly 84% are singletons. The sequenced sample was CD4+ or CD8+ T cells sorted from blood, obtained in a trial of the OX40 agonist ivuxolimab. Source of these receptors: an adult with an advanced solid tumor such as melanoma, head and neck, liver or kidney cancer.

The rearrangement links TRBV7-9 to TRBJ1-2; a weak D match, TRBD1 (6 bases). The CDR3 loop spans 16 amino acids. With 5 bases removed from V and 7 bases from J, the gap between germline ends came to 23 bases. Germline assignment: CDR1 SEHNR and CDR2 FQNEAQ (reference sequence). This CDR3 reads CASSLQGTLTPLGYTF. The CDR3 DNA reads as TGTGCCAGCAGCCTCCAGGGGACCCTTACACCTCTTGGCTACACCTTC. Full variable domain (missing parts from reference TRBV7-9 and TRBJ1-2): DTGVSQNPRHKITKRGQNVTFRCDPISEHNRLYWYRQTLGQGPEFLTYFQNEAQLEKSRLLSDRFSAERPKGSFSTLEIQRTEQGDSAMYLCASSLQGTLTPLGYTFGSGTRLTVV.

The CDR3 loop is CASSPLGQGPYEQYF. The CDR3 DNA follows: TGTGCCAGCAGTCCCTTGGGACAGGGGCCATACGAGCAGTACTTC. The gene calls are TRBV27 and TRBJ2-7, with TRBD1 matching 10 bases. CDR3 length equals 15 residues. Germline loops: CDR1 MNHEY, CDR2 SMNVEV (reference sequence). V trimming: 5 bases; J trimming: 4 bases; junction bases outside the gene matches: 8.

The chain carries TRBV11-2 and TRBJ2-2; 10 positions match TRBD2. The CDR3 contains 19 residues. Germline V gives CDR1 SGHAT, CDR2 FQNNGV. J lost 6 bases, V lost 5 bases, and 18 bases had no gene match. CDR3 DNA sequence: TGTGCCAGCAGCCCCGGGCTAGCGGGAGAAGGCTGGGCGGCCGGGGAGCTGTTTTTT. As protein: CASSPGLAGEGWAAGELFF.